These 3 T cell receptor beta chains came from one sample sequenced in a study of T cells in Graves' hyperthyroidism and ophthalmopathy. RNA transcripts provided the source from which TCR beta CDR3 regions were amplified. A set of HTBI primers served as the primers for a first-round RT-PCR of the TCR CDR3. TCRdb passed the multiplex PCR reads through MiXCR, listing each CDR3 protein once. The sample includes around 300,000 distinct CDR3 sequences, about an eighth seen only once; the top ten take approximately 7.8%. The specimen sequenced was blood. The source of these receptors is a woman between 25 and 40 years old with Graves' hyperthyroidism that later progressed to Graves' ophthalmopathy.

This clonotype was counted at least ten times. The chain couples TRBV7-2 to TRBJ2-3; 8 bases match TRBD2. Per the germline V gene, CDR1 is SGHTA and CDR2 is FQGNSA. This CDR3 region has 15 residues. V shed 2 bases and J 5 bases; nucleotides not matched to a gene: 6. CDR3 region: CASSLWAREGDTQYF. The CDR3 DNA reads TGTGCCAGCAGCTTATGGGCCCGGGAGGGAGATACGCAGTATTTT.

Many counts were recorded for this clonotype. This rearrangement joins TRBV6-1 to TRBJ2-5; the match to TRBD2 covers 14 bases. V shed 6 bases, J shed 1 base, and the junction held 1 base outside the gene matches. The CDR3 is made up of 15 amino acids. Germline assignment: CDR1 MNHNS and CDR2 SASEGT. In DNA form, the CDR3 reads TGTGCCAGCAGGACTAGCGGGAGGGCCCAAGAGACCCAGTACTTC. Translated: CASRTSGRAQETQYF.

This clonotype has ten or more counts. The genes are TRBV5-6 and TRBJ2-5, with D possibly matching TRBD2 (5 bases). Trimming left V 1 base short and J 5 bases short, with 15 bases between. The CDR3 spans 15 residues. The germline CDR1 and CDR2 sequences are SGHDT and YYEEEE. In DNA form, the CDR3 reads TGTGCCAGCAGCTTGAGGGTATCTGGCGGGGAGACCCAGTACTTC. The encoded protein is CASSLRVSGGETQYF.